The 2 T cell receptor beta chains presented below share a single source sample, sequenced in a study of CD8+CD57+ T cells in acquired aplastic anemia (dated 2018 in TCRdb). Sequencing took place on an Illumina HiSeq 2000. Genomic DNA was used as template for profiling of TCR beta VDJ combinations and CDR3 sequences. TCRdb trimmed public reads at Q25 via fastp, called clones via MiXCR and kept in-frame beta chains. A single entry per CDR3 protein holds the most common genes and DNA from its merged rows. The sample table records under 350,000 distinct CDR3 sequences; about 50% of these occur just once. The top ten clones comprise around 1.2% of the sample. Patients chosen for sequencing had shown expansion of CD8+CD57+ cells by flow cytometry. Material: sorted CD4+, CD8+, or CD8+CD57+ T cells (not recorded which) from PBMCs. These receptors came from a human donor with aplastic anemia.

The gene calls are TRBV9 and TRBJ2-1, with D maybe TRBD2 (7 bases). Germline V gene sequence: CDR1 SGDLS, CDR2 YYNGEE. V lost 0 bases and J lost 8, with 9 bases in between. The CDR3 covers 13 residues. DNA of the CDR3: TGTGCCAGCAGCGTAGCGGGGGGCCATGAGCAGTTCTTC. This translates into CASSVAGGHEQFF.

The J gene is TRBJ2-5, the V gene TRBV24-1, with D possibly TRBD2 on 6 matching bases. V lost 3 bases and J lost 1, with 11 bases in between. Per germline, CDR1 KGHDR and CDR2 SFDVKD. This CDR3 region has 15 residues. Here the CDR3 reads CATSDTQGLQETQYF. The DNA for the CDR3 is TGTGCCACCAGTGATACCCAGGGACTCCAAGAGACCCAGTACTTC.